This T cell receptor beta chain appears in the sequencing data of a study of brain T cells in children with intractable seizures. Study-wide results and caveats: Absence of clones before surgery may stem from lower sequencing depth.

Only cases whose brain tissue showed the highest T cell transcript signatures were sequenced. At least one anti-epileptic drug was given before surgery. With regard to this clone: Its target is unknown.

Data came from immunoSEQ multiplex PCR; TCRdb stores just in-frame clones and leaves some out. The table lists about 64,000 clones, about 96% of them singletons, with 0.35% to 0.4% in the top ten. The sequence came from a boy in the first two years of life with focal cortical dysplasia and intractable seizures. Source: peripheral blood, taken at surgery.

CDR3 protein: CASSPPDRPQETQYF. In DNA form, the CDR3 reads TGTGCCAGCTCACCCCCCGACAGACCTCAAGAGACCCAGTACTTC. The V and J genes are TRBV18 and TRBJ2-5, with a weak D call TRBD1 (5 bases). The germline V gene has CDR1 KGHSH and CDR2 LQKENI. The CDR3 extends over 15 amino acids. Between the trimmed V and J ends, which lost 3 bases and 2 bases, there was a span of 13 bases.